The T cell receptor beta chain under discussion was sequenced for a study of vaccination and CD4 T cells after COVID-19. Indicated treatment: roughly 10-day PBMC culture with coronavirus spike peptide pools or control peptides (ViraFEST assay). About 1.8 million PBMCs per well were cultured with roughly 10 IU/ml IL-2 and about 10 ug/ml peptide pools. Sequencing of DNA taken from cultured CD4+ T cells relied on the Oncomine TCR Beta short-read assay. TCRdb fed the PCR reads into MiXCR, producing one record per CDR3 protein. The data hold around 12,000 distinct CDR3 sequences, with roughly 36% observed a single time. The CDR3 sequence is 15 residues long. The V gene end was trimmed by 6 bases and the J gene end by 4 bases; junction bases not matched to a gene: 4. About this clonotype itself: The antigen is undetermined.

The source material was cultured CD4+ T cells from blood. This receptor was taken from a human donor with COVID-19. V and J are TRBV12-3 or TRBV12-4 and TRBJ2-1, with TRBD2 matching over 12 bases. As DNA, the CDR3 is TGTGCCAGCAGCTATACTAGCGGGGGGTACAATGAGCAGTTCTTC. Its protein product is CASSYTSGGYNEQFF.